This T cell receptor beta chain emerged from a study of T cells in severe cutaneous drug reactions. Study-level information: Blister fluids or cells and PBMC were collected from patients in acute or recovery stage. Study-wide points: All seven CBZ-SJS/TEN blister samples shared a public TCRbeta CDR3 at mean roughly 14%. TRBV12-4 use rose strongly in carbamazepine-induced Stevens-Johnson syndrome or toxic epidermal necrolysis, averaging about 33% in blister cells and 4% to 5.5% in PBMC.

For this clonotype: Antigen specificity is unknown.

Carbamazepine had induced Stevens-Johnson syndrome or toxic epidermal necrolysis in the sequenced donors. CDR3 size: 16 residues. CDR1 is MNHEY and CDR2 is SMNVEV in the germline V gene (reference sequence). Bulk and single-cell libraries used iRepertoire multiplex PCR with TCR subtype-specific primers. Bulk TCR beta libraries: multiplex PCR with V-, D- and J-region primers. TCRdb reprocessed the multiplex PCR reads and stores each CDR3 protein as one record, lacking DNA. The sample shows roughly 7,100 distinct CDR3 sequences, and around a third sits with its ten largest clones. Source material: cells from a skin blister. The rearrangement uses TRBV27 and TRBJ2-7; TCRdb designates TRBD1, a call that cannot be tested without DNA. This receptor was taken from a human donor with toxic epidermal necrolysis, a severe cutaneous drug reaction. CDR3 region: CASSSQLGGHGYEQYF.